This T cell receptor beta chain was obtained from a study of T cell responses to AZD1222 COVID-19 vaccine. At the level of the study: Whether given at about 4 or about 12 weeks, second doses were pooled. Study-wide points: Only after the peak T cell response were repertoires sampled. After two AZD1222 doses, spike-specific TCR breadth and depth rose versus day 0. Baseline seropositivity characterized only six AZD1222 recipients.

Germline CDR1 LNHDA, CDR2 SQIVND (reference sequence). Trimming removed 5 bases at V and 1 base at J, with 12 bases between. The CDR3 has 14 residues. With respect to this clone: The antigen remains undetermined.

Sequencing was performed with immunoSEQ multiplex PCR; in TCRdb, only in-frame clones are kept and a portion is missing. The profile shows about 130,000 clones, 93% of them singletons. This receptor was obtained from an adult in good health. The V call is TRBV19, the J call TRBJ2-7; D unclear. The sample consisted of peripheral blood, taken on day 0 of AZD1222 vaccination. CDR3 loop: CASSARAPSYEQYF. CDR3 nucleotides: TGTGCCAGTAGTGCCCGGGCTCCTTCCTACGAGCAGTACTTC.